The subject of this entry is one T cell receptor (beta chain). Its antigen is currently unknown. The CDR3 loop spans 14 amino acids. Germline trimming cut 7 bases from V and 1 base from J; bases unmatched to any gene: 2. CDR1 is SEHNR and CDR2 is FQNEAQ in the germline V gene (reference sequence). The data originate from a study of T cells in Graves' hyperthyroidism and ophthalmopathy. Findings and caveats of the study: A 13 V-J signature model discriminated ophthalmopathy versus stable hyperthyroidism.

RNA transcripts yielded amplified TCR beta CDR3 regions. A set of HTBI primers served as the primers for a first-round RT-PCR of the TCR CDR3. From the multiplex PCR reads, TCRdb called clonotypes with MiXCR, one entry per CDR3 protein. The sample has roughly 500,000 distinct CDR3 sequences, roughly 50% seen once. Specimen: peripheral blood or thyroid tissue (not recorded which). This chain joins TRBV7-9 and TRBJ2-2; 8 nucleotides align to TRBD1. This TCR was sampled from an adult woman with Graves' disease, either hyperthyroidism or ophthalmopathy (not recorded which). CDR3 region: CASTDRGNTGELFF. The CDR3 region has the DNA TGTGCCAGCACCGACAGGGGGAACACCGGGGAGCTGTTTTTT.